The clone carrying this T cell receptor (beta chain) was counted a few times. Its target is not known. Germline V lookup: CDR1 GTSNPN, CDR2 SVGIG (reference sequence). The CDR3 runs 13 residues. Trimming left V 3 bases short and J 8 bases short, with 16 bases between. The investigators reverse transcribed all of the isolated RNA, so they sequenced expressed TCRB transcripts. Sequenced by immunoSEQ multiplex PCR; TCRdb stores in-frame clones only, minus some. The table has roughly 450,000 clones, around 14% seen once. The data originate from a study of beta chain features in type 1 diabetes. Overall study context: Patients did not differ from healthy donors in age, gender or cell yield. The study's findings and limits: In these data, an HLA type influence on TCRB rearrangement remained unresolved. Junctions at VDJ sites from type 1 diabetes patients had fewer insertions and more deletions. Researchers reported that naive, central memory and Treg TCRB repertoires appeared more similar in patients than in healthy donors.

The chain carries TRBV30 and TRBJ1-2; possibly TRBD1 for D (5 bases). This TCR was recovered from a man aged 30-40 years in good health. Source material: naive CD4+ T cells from blood. This CDR3 reads CAWRRGPTNGYTF. In DNA, the CDR3 is TGTGCCTGGAGACGGGGCCCTACCAACGGCTACACCTTC.